The next 16 T cell receptor beta chains were all read from a single sample in a study of cytomegalovirus exposure and HLA in healthy donors. Amplification used 60 Vbeta primers and 13 Jbeta primers. TCRdb's copy holds only in-frame clones and misses some; the assay was immunoSEQ multiplex PCR. The ten top clones account for about 1.7%, within a sample of tens of thousands of clones. Input material: PBMCs. The source of these receptors is a woman aged 25-40 years in good health and CMV-seronegative.

V is TRBV6-1 and J is TRBJ1-2, with 7 bases identical to TRBD1. Trimming cost V 5 bases and J 8 bases; bases outside gene matches: 11. The CDR3 loop spans 14 amino acids. CDR1 is MNHNS, CDR2 SASEGT, per germline. The CDR3 protein is CASSIRTGTRGYTF. The CDR3 DNA sequence: TGTGCCAGCAGTATCCGGACAGGCACTAGGGGCTACACCTTC.

V is TRBV28 and J is TRBJ1-5, with TRBD1 matching over 8 bases. Germline lookup yields CDR1 MDHEN and CDR2 SYDVKM. Trimming took 8 bases from V and 0 from J; bases not matched to a gene: 9. The CDR3 loop spans 16 amino acids. CDR3 in DNA: TGTGCCAGCGGACCGAACAGGGGGGTTAGCAATCAGCCCCAGCATTTT. It yields the protein CASGPNRGVSNQPQHF.

This chain joins TRBV7-9 and TRBJ1-1; 8 bases match TRBD1. Germline values: CDR1 SEHNR, CDR2 FQNEAQ (reference sequence). This CDR3 is 16 amino acids long. With V trimmed by 1 base and J by 5 bases, 9 bases remained unmatched. In nucleotides, the CDR3 is TGTGCCAGCAGCTTAGTACCAGGGGGCGCGGCTACTGAAGCTTTCTTT. This gives the protein CASSLVPGGAATEAFF.

This chain connects TRBV9 to TRBJ2-1, with unresolved D. This CDR3 is 15 amino acids long. V shed 3 bases and J shed 0 bases, with 10 bases lying between them. CDR1 SGDLS and CDR2 YYNGEE come from the germline V gene. The CDR3 DNA sequence: TGTGCCAGCAGCGACACGGGTACCTCCTACAATGAGCAGTTCTTC. Translating gives CASSDTGTSYNEQFF. The full variable domain, in which reference TRBV9 and TRBJ2-1 provide the parts outside the CDR3, is DSGVTQTPKHLITATGQRVTLRCSPRSGDLSVYWYQQSLDQGLQFLIQYYNGEERAKGNILERFSAQQFPDLHSELNLSSLELGDSALYFCASSDTGTSYNEQFFGPGTRLTVL.

The rearrangement uses TRBV27 and TRBJ2-7, with a tentative D call TRBD2 (6 bases). CDR3 length equals 13 residues. In germline, CDR1 is MNHEY, CDR2 SMNVEV (reference sequence). The V end was cut by 6 bases, the J end by 1 base, with 10 bases between. CDR3 bases: TGTGCCAGCAGACAAAGCGGGTCCTACGAGCAGTACTTC. It is translated as CASRQSGSYEQYF.

This sequence joins TRBV19 and TRBJ1-5; a possible D gene is TRBD1 (5 bases). In germline, CDR1 is LNHDA, CDR2 SQIVND (reference sequence). V was pared by 5 bases and J by 0 bases, with 14 bases between. The CDR3 has 16 residues. Here the CDR3 reads CASSVRQRNSNQPQHF. The CDR3 region has the DNA TGTGCCAGTAGTGTCCGACAGAGAAATAGCAATCAGCCCCAGCATTTT.

The J gene is TRBJ2-3, the V gene TRBV7-9, with 7 positions matching TRBD2. CDR3 size: 15 residues. Trimming took 0 bases from V and 4 from J; bases not matched to a gene: 4. Germline CDR1 SEHNR, CDR2 FQNEAQ (reference sequence). CDR3 bases: TGTGCCAGCAGCTTAGCGGGAGGGGCCGCAGATACGCAGTATTTT. Protein product: CASSLAGGAADTQYF.

CDR3 loop: CAWSVQRTGVPEQYF. Here the CDR3 DNA reads TGTGCCTGGAGTGTACAGCGGACAGGGGTTCCCGAGCAGTACTTC. The rearrangement links TRBV30 to TRBJ2-7; TRBD1 aligns across 9 bases. The CDR3 loop spans 15 amino acids. Trimming took 0 bases from V and 6 from J; bases not matched to a gene: 9. Germline V CDR1 and CDR2: GTSNPN, SVGIG (reference sequence).

The chain carries TRBV27 and TRBJ1-2, with D uncertain. This CDR3 spans 15 amino acids. In germline, CDR1 is MNHEY, CDR2 SMNVEV (reference sequence). V gave up 0 bases and J gave up 4 bases, with 12 bases separating them. The CDR3 sequence is CASSLSSQPTYGYTF. CDR3 in DNA: TGTGCCAGCAGTTTATCTAGCCAGCCTACCTATGGCTACACCTTC.

Here the CDR3 DNA reads TGTGCCAGCAGCACTAGGACCGGGACAGGGGAAGCTTTCTTT. Translation: CASSTRTGTGEAFF. The V and J genes are TRBV6-1 and TRBJ1-1; 9 bases match TRBD1. Germline CDR1 MNHNS, CDR2 SASEGT. This CDR3 region has 14 residues. The V segment lost 6 bases and the J segment 8 bases; nucleotides outside the gene matches: 10.

The chain has TRBV6-1 and TRBJ2-7, with 9 positions matching TRBD1. Per the germline V gene, CDR1 is MNHNS and CDR2 is SASEGT. The trim removed 5 bases at V and 3 bases at J, leaving 8 bases unmatched. The CDR3 loop spans 15 amino acids. This CDR3 is CASSQGRQGVYEQYF. CDR3 nucleotides: TGTGCCAGCAGTCAAGGGAGACAGGGGGTCTACGAGCAGTACTTC.

The chain recombines TRBV6-5 with TRBJ2-1, with D hard to call. V was pared by 0 bases and J by 8 bases, with 11 bases between. The CDR3 covers 14 residues. Germline V gene sequence: CDR1 MNHEY, CDR2 SVGAGI. DNA of the CDR3: TGTGCCAGCAGTTACTCCCCAAATGGCTATGAGCAGTTCTTC. This translates into CASSYSPNGYEQFF.

This chain connects TRBV27 to TRBJ2-7; TRBD2 might be the D (6 bases). V lost 5 bases and J 3 bases, leaving 14 bases between the germline ends. This CDR3 is 14 amino acids long. Germline V gene lookup returns CDR1 MNHEY and CDR2 SMNVEV (reference sequence). CDR3 DNA: TGTGCCAGCAGTCACGGGACTGGTGGCTACGAGCAGTACTTC. Its protein is CASSHGTGGYEQYF.

The chain links TRBV6-5 to TRBJ2-7; the match to TRBD2 covers 7 bases. Looked up from germline, CDR1 is MNHEY and CDR2 is SVGAGI. CDR3 length: 15 amino acids. The junction had 5 bases not matched to a gene; V was cut back by 2 bases and J by 1 base. Written as DNA, the CDR3 is TGTGCCAGCAGTTACCTGAGCGGGGTTTCCTACGAGCAGTACTTC. It is translated as CASSYLSGVSYEQYF.

This chain joins TRBV5-3 and TRBJ2-3; 10 bases match TRBD2. TRBV5-3 is noted as an ORF with a role that remains uncertain. This CDR3 has 16 amino acids. V was pared by 3 bases and J by 2 bases, with 6 bases of the junction left unmatched. The CDR3 DNA reads TGTGCCAGAAGCTACCGAAGCGGGAGGGCCACAGATACGCAGTATTTT. Protein: CARSYRSGRATDTQYF.

The chain links TRBV18 to TRBJ1-1, with unresolved D. Germline CDR1 is KGHSH and CDR2 is LQKENI. The length of the CDR3 is 15 residues. V lost 3 bases and J lost 4, with 15 bases in between. This CDR3 reads CASSPLGRSGTEAFF. CDR3 in DNA: TGTGCCAGCTCACCTTTGGGCAGGTCAGGCACTGAAGCTTTCTTT.